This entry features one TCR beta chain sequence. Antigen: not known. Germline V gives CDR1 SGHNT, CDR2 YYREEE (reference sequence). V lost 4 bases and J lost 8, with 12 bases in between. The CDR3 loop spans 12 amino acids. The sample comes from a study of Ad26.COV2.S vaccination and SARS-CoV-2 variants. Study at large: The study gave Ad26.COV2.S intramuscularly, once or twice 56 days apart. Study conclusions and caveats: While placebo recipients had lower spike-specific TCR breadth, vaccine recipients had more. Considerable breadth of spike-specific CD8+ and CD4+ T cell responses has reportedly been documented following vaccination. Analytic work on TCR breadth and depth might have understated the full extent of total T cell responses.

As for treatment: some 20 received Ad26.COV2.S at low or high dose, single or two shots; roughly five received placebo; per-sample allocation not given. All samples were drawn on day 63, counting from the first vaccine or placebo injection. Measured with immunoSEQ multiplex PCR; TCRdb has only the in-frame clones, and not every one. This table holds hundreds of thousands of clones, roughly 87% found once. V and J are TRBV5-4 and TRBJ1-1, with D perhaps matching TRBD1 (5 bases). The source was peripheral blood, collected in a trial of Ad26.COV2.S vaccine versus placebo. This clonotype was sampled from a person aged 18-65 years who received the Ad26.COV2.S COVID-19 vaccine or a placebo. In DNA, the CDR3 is TGTGCCAGCAGCCTGGGGGGGTTGGAAGCTTTCTTT. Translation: CASSLGGLEAFF.